The 27 T cell receptor beta chains presented below share a single source sample, sequenced in a study of CD8 T cells in ankylosing spondylitis. Each CDR3 protein is one row after TCRdb ran MiXCR on the 5' RACE reads. The table lists fewer than 200,000 distinct CDR3 sequences, around 18% of them singletons. Sequenced material: blood, either unsorted or a sorted T cell fraction (not recorded which). The origin of the receptors is a male donor with ankylosing spondylitis or in good health (not recorded which).

This clonotype was recorded a few times. The genes are TRBV28 and TRBJ2-3; no clear D gene. CDR1 and CDR2 (germline): MDHEN, SYDVKM. The V end lost 4 bases, the J end lost 7 bases, and 15 bases lay between the germline ends. The CDR3 runs to 14 residues. Here the CDR3 DNA reads TGTGCCAGCAGTTGGGCGGCCGCCAGCCATACGCAGTATTTT. This codes for CASSWAAASHTQYF. Combining the CDR3 with reference TRBV28 and TRBJ2-3 gives the whole variable domain DVKVTQSSRYLVKRTGEKVFLECVQDMDHENMFWYRQDPGLGLRLIYFSYDVKMKEKGDIPEGYSVSREKKERFSLILESASTNQTSMYLCASSWAAASHTQYFGPGTRLTVL.

This clonotype has ten or more counts. The chain links TRBV4-1 to TRBJ2-1, with D possibly being TRBD2 (6 bases). CDR1 MGHRA and CDR2 YSYEKL come from the germline V gene. Trimming cost V 1 base and J 0 bases, with 16 bases left between them. This CDR3 contains 18 residues. The CDR3 bases are TGCGCCAGCAGCCAAGCGGTGGCGGGGCTGTACTCCTACAATGAGCAGTTCTTC. The encoded protein is CASSQAVAGLYSYNEQFF.

This clonotype was seen a few times. The gene calls are TRBV10-3 and TRBJ2-3; TRBD1 matches at 7 bases. CDR1 is ENHRY and CDR2 is SYGVKD in the germline V gene. The CDR3 is 15 amino acids. After removal of 4 bases from V and 0 bases from J, the junction contained 4 bases not matched to a gene. The chain's CDR3 is CAISGGQESTDTQYF. The CDR3 region has the DNA TGTGCCATCAGTGGCGGACAGGAAAGCACAGATACGCAGTATTTT.

Ten or more counts support this clonotype. The chain employs TRBV12-3 or TRBV12-4 and TRBJ1-1; a weak D match, TRBD1 (6 bases). V was cut by 3 bases and J by 12 bases, with 14 bases left in between. This CDR3 region has 12 residues. This CDR3 is CASSLGQWGTFF. The DNA of the CDR3 is TGTGCCAGCAGTTTGGGACAATGGGGGACTTTCTTT.

This chain joins TRBV7-2 and TRBJ2-2; weak D call: TRBD2 (7 bases). Germline V gene lookup returns CDR1 SGHTA and CDR2 FQGNSA. V lost 4 bases, J lost 7 bases, and 19 bases lay in between. This CDR3 has 16 residues. The DNA for the CDR3 is TGTGCCAGCAGCTCCCGCAGCGGGACATGGGGCGGGGAGCTGTTTTTT. It translates to CASSSRSGTWGGELFF.

V and J are TRBV28 and TRBJ2-7; possible D gene TRBD1, 5 bases. Trimming pared 4 bases from V and 3 bases from J, leaving 13 bases between. The CDR3 extends over 14 amino acids. Germline V lookup: CDR1 MDHEN, CDR2 SYDVKM. For the CDR3, the DNA is TGTGCCAGCAGTTCCCCGGGCCAGGGCTACGAGCAGTACTTC. It is translated as CASSSPGQGYEQYF.

This chain connects TRBV28 to TRBJ1-1; D is ambiguous. Germline CDR1 reads MDHEN; CDR2 reads SYDVKM. Trimming removed 2 bases from V and 8 bases from J, with 9 bases in between. The CDR3 extends over 12 amino acids. CDR3 sequence reads: CASSLTRTEAFF. The CDR3 DNA follows: TGTGCCAGCAGTTTAACTCGGACGGAAGCTTTCTTT. The full variable domain, completed using reference TRBV28 and TRBJ1-1, is DVKVTQSSRYLVKRTGEKVFLECVQDMDHENMFWYRQDPGLGLRLIYFSYDVKMKEKGDIPEGYSVSREKKERFSLILESASTNQTSMYLCASSLTRTEAFFGQGTRLTVV.

This clonotype was observed a handful of times. The rearrangement joins TRBV20-1 to TRBJ1-5; D is uncertain. In germline, CDR1 is DFQATT, CDR2 SNEGSKA (reference sequence). Trimming shortened V by 5 bases and J by 0 bases, and 29 bases separated the two germline ends. The length of the CDR3 is 20 residues. CDR3 loop: CSAFGWPANPPLYSNQPQHF. The CDR3 nucleotides read TGCAGTGCTTTCGGGTGGCCAGCCAATCCTCCCCTTTATAGCAATCAGCCCCAGCATTTT.

This clonotype was detected a few times. The rearrangement joins TRBV18 to TRBJ2-3; 10 bases are a match to TRBD2. There are 17 residues in the CDR3. Germline V gene sequence: CDR1 KGHSH, CDR2 LQKENI. The V gene end was trimmed by 0 bases and the J gene end by 5 bases; junction bases not matched to a gene: 8. The CDR3 is CASSPPVAGGSGDTQYF. For the CDR3, the DNA is TGTGCCAGCTCACCACCGGTAGCGGGAGGATCGGGAGATACGCAGTATTTT.

This clonotype was recorded many times. V and J are TRBV15 and TRBJ1-3; TRBD1 might be the D (5 bases). Per the germline V gene, CDR1 is LNHNV and CDR2 is YYDKDF (reference sequence). The CDR3 length is 15 residues. Trimming took 0 bases from V and 2 from J, leaving 8 bases between them. Written as DNA, the CDR3 is TGTGCCACCAGCAGAGATTTACAGGCTGGAAACACCATATATTTT. Its protein product is CATSRDLQAGNTIYF.

The chain employs TRBV3-1 and TRBJ2-1; TRBD2 is a possible D gene (7 bases). Between the trimmed V and J ends, which lost 4 bases and 0 bases, there was a span of 16 bases. This CDR3 spans 17 amino acids. Germline assignment: CDR1 LGHDT and CDR2 YNNKEL (reference sequence). The DNA for the CDR3 is TGTGCCAGCAGCCTCCCTTACAGGGAGGGCTCCTACAATGAGCAGTTCTTC. It translates to CASSLPYREGSYNEQFF.

This clonotype was counted at least ten times. V is TRBV12-3 or TRBV12-4 and J is TRBJ2-3; TRBD1 might be the D (5 bases). CDR3 size: 14 residues. V was shortened by 2 bases and J by 6 bases, with 12 bases between the two germline ends. CDR3 nucleotide sequence: TGTGCCAGCAGTTTACAGGGTTTGGGGGATACGCAGTATTTT. Translating it yields CASSLQGLGDTQYF.

This clonotype was recorded a few times. V gene TRBV18 combines with J gene TRBJ1-2, with 9 bases aligning to TRBD1. This CDR3 spans 14 amino acids. V was clipped by 3 bases and J by 8 bases; unmatched bases: 7. Germline V gene data show CDR1 as KGHSH and CDR2 as LQKENI. DNA for the CDR3: TGTGCCAGCTCACCCTCGGGACAGGGTAACGGCTACACCTTC. Its protein is CASSPSGQGNGYTF.

This clonotype was counted at least ten times. This chain links TRBV12-3 or TRBV12-4 with TRBJ1-6; D is unclear. The CDR3 loop spans 14 amino acids. V was shortened by 5 bases and J by 4 bases, with 9 bases between the two germline ends. The CDR3 nucleotides are TGTGCCAGCAGTCCACTGCTGTATAATTCACCCCTCCACTTT. This codes for CASSPLLYNSPLHF.

This clonotype was counted many times. The gene calls are TRBV5-1 and TRBJ1-1; perhaps TRBD1 as D (6 bases). Germline V CDR1 and CDR2: SGHRS, YFSETQ. Between the trimmed V and J ends, which lost 4 bases and 7 bases, there was a span of 8 bases. This CDR3 contains 11 residues. Here the CDR3 reads CASSMDSEAFF. CDR3 DNA sequence: TGCGCCAGCAGCATGGACAGTGAAGCTTTCTTT.

This clonotype was counted many times. This chain uses TRBV30 with TRBJ1-2; TRBD1 might be the D (6 bases). Per the germline V gene, CDR1 is GTSNPN and CDR2 is SVGIG (reference sequence). Trimming took 5 bases from V and 0 from J, leaving 7 bases between them. This CDR3 is 12 amino acids long. CDR3 loop: CAWGQSNYGYTF. CDR3 bases: TGTGCCTGGGGACAGTCTAACTATGGCTACACCTTC.

This clonotype was recorded many times. The CDR3, as DNA: TGCAGCGTTGAAGTCGGCTACAATGAGCAGTTCTTC. Its translation: CSVEVGYNEQFF. V usage is TRBV29-1 and J usage is TRBJ2-1; no reliable D call. Between the trimmed V and J ends, which lost 1 base and 3 bases, there was a span of 4 bases. Germline CDR1 SQVTM, CDR2 ANQGSEA. The CDR3 is 12 amino acids.

This clonotype was counted at least ten times. This chain joins TRBV7-3 and TRBJ2-1; TRBD2 aligns across 9 bases. The J segment lost 7 bases and the V segment lost 2 bases, leaving 6 bases of the junction unmatched. The CDR3 totals 15 residues. Germline values: CDR1 SGHTA, CDR2 FQGTGA. This CDR3 reads CASSLSSSGINEQFF. The CDR3 coding sequence is TGTGCCAGCAGCTTATCGTCTAGCGGGATAAATGAGCAGTTCTTC.

V is TRBV20-1 and J is TRBJ1-6; D is ambiguous. Germline V CDR1 and CDR2: DFQATT, SNEGSKA (reference sequence). Trimming pared 3 bases from V and 10 bases from J, leaving 13 bases between. The CDR3 is 13 residues long. CDR3 sequence reads: CSASHKGGSPLHF. The CDR3 DNA reads TGCAGTGCTAGTCACAAAGGAGGATCACCCCTCCACTTT.

This clonotype showed up just a few times. The chain recombines TRBV6-1 with TRBJ1-5; no reliable D call. Germline assignment: CDR1 MNHNS and CDR2 SASEGT. This CDR3 contains 13 residues. The V and J ends lost 6 bases and 1 base respectively, with 7 bases between them. Here the CDR3 reads CASREASNQPQHF. CDR3 nucleotides: TGTGCCAGCAGAGAGGCCAGCAATCAGCCCCAGCATTTT.

V and J are TRBV9 and TRBJ1-5; no clear D. V was trimmed by 0 bases and J by 0 bases, leaving 7 bases between them. There are 15 residues in the CDR3. Germline V gene data show CDR1 as SGDLS and CDR2 as YYNGEE. The CDR3 nucleotides read TGTGCCAGCAGCGTAGAGGGAAATAGCAATCAGCCCCAGCATTTT. This translates into CASSVEGNSNQPQHF.

The chain links TRBV29-1 to TRBJ2-4; a weak D match, TRBD2 (7 bases). V shed 5 bases and J shed 2 bases, with 16 bases lying between them. Per germline, CDR1 SQVTM and CDR2 ANQGSEA. The CDR3 runs to 15 residues. In DNA form, the CDR3 reads TGCAGCGTTTTAGGGGGGGGCAGCCCCAAAAACATTCAGTACTTC. This encodes CSVLGGGSPKNIQYF.

The chain combines TRBV27 with TRBJ2-3; D call uncertain. Between the trimmed V and J ends, which lost 5 bases and 1 base, there was a span of 7 bases. In germline, CDR1 is MNHEY, CDR2 SMNVEV (reference sequence). The CDR3 has 13 residues. In DNA form, the CDR3 reads TGTGCCAGCAGTGCCCCCCGCACAGATACGCAGTATTTT. Its translation is CASSAPRTDTQYF.

Note on this clonotype: With a much larger clone just one base away, this may be a read error. The genes are TRBV5-1 and TRBJ2-3; D not resolved. From germline, CDR1 is SGHRS and CDR2 YFSETQ. The CDR3 has 15 amino acids. In DNA, the CDR3 is TGCGCCAGCGGCTTGAGGCCAGCTAGCACAGATACGCAGTATTTT. It yields the protein CASGLRPASTDTQYF. The full variable domain, rest sourced from reference TRBV5-1 and TRBJ2-3, is KAGVTQTPRYLIKTRGQQVTLSCSPISGHRSVSWYQQTPGQGLQFLFEYFSETQRNKGNFPGRFSGRQFSNSRSEMNVSTLELGDSALYLCASGLRPASTDTQYFGPGTRLTVL.

V usage is TRBV28 and J usage is TRBJ2-7, with D maybe TRBD1 (6 bases). V lost 6 bases to trimming and J lost 6 bases, with 12 bases between them. There are 12 residues in the CDR3. Looked up from germline, CDR1 is MDHEN and CDR2 is SYDVKM. For the CDR3, the DNA is TGTGCCAGCAGGCAGGGGTCCCTCGAGCAGTACTTC. Its translation: CASRQGSLEQYF.

This clonotype came up many times. At one of its ends the junction is not consistent with the germline gene, which may arise from a read error. This chain connects TRBV20-1 to TRBJ2-4, with no clear D. The CDR3 covers 11 residues. The germline CDR1 and CDR2 sequences are DFQATT and SNEGSKA (reference sequence). For the CDR3, the DNA is TGCAGTGCTAGAGATCTCTGGTCTGCGAACTTC. As protein: CSARDLWSANF.

Turning to this clonotype: Given a much more abundant clone one base away, this may be a read error. The chain joins TRBV2 to TRBJ1-5, with 7 bases matching TRBD1. The junction had 4 bases not matched to a gene; V was cut back by 5 bases and J by 6 bases. From germline, CDR1 is SNHLY and CDR2 FYNNEI. The CDR3 length is 13 residues. Here the CDR3 DNA reads TGTGCCAGCAGTCCAGGGGACAGTCAGCCCCAGCATTTT. Its protein is CASSPGDSQPQHF.